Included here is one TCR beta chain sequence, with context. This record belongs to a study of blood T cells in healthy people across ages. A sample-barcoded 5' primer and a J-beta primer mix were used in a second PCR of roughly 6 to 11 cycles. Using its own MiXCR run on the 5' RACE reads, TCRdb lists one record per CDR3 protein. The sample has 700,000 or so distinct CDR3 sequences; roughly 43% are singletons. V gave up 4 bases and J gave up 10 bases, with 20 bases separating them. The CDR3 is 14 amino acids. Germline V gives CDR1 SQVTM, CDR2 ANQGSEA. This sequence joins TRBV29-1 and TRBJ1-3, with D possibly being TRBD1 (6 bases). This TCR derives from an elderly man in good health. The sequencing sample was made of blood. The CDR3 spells CSVVQDRTLGTIYF. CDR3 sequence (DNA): TGCAGCGTTGTACAGGACAGAACCCTAGGGACCATATATTTT.